What follows describes a single T cell receptor beta chain. This entry comes from a study of blood T cell repertoires in COVID-19. Study background: Collection of acute and convalescent COVID-19 samples took place in the United States, Italy and Spain.

Per germline, CDR1 PRHDT and CDR2 FYEKMQ (reference sequence). The CDR3 has 15 amino acids. V was trimmed by 2 bases and J by 5 bases, leaving 16 bases between them. Repertoires were generated with immunoSEQ multiplex PCR, while TCRdb's copy carries only in-frame clones and drops some. The data show over 200,000 clones, roughly 91% seen once. The genes are TRBV13 and TRBJ2-7; a possible D gene is TRBD2 (5 bases). Sequencing was done on a sample of PBMCs or T cells enriched from blood (not recorded which). The clonotype originates from a man aged 35 to 55 who had recovered from COVID-19. CDR3 protein: CASSLSGLQLDEQYF. CDR3 bases: TGTGCCAGCAGCTTATCTGGACTGCAACTCGACGAGCAGTACTTC.